This T cell receptor beta chain stems from a study of T cells in Graves' hyperthyroidism and ophthalmopathy. General study findings and limits: A 13 V-J signature model discriminated ophthalmopathy versus stable hyperthyroidism.

This clonotype was recorded a few times. Its cognate antigen is unknown. The germline CDR1 and CDR2 sequences are DFQATT and SNEGSKA (reference sequence). Trimming stripped 0 bases from V and 5 bases from J, with 23 bases between. The CDR3 covers 18 residues. RNA transcripts were the template for amplifying TCR beta CDR3 regions. Carried out on the TCR CDR3, a first-round RT-PCR used the HTBI primer set. A single record per CDR3 protein comes from TCRdb applying MiXCR to the multiplex PCR reads. Among about 380,000 distinct CDR3 sequences, about 14% were seen once, and the ten largest hold around 21%. The sample was blood. The receptor was derived from a man under 40 with Graves' hyperthyroidism that later progressed to Graves' ophthalmopathy. The chain is built from TRBV20-1 and TRBJ1-5; D unresolved. CDR3 sequence reads: CSARDLTGAIRIDQPQHF. CDR3 coding DNA: TGCAGTGCTAGAGATTTAACCGGTGCCATCCGAATCGATCAGCCCCAGCATTTT.